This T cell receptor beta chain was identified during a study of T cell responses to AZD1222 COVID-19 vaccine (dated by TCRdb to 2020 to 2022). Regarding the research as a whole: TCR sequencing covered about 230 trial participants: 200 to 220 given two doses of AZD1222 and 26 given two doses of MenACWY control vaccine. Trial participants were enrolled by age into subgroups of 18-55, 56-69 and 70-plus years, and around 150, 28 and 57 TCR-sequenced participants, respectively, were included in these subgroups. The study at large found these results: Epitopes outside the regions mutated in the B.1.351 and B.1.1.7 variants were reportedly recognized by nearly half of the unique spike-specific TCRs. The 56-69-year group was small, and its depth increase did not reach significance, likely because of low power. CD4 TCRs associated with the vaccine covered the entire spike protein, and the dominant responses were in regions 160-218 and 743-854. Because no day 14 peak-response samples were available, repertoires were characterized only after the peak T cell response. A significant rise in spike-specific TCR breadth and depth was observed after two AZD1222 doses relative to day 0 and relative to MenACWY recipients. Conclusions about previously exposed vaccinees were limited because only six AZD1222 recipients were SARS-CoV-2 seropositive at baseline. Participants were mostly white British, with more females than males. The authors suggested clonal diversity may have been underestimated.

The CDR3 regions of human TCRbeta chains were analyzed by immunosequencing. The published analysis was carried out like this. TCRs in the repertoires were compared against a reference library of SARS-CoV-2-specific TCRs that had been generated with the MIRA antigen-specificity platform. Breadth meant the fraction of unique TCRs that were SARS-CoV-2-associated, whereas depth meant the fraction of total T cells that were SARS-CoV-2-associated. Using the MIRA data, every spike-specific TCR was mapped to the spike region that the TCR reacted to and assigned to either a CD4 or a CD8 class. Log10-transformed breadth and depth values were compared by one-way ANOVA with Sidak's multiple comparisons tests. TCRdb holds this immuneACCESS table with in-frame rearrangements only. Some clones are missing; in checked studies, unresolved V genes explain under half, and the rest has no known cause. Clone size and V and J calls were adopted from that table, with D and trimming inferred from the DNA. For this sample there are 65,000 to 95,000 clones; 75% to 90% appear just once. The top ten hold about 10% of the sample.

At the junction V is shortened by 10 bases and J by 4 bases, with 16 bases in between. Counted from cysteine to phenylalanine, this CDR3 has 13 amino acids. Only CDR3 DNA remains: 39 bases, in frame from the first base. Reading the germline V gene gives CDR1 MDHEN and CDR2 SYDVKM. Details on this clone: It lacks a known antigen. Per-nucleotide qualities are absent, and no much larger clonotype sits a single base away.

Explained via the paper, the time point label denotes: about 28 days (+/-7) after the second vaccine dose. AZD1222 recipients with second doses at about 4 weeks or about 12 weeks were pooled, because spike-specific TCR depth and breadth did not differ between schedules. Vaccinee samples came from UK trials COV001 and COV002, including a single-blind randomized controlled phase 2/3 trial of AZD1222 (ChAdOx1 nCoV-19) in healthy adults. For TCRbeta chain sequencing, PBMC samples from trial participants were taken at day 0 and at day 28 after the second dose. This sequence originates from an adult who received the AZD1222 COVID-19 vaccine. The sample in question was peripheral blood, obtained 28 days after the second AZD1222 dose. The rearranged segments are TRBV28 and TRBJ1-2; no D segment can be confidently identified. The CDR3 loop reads CATKKGSVYGYTF. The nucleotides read TGTGCCACTAAGAAGGGTTCGGTCTATGGCTACACCTTC.